These T cell receptor beta chains were read from a single sample in a study of Tregs in tolerant kidney transplant recipients. The table came from immunoSEQ multiplex PCR; TCRdb's copy has only in-frame clones and leaves some out. The sample has about 56,000 clones, 83% seen once; the top ten hold 4% to 6.5%. Specimen: CD4+ T cells from blood. These receptors were taken from a human donor in good health. Both conserved end residues are part of each CDR3. D genes are given only for firm matches. Clone sizes are given selectively: once, few, many, or a class where the clone is expanded.

>.|15|TRBV19|TRBJ2-5|.
CASSIDLAGGETQYF
TGTGCCAGTAGTATAGACCTAGCAGGCGGGGAGACCCAGTACTTC
>TRBD1|16|TRBV12-5|TRBJ2-5|.
CASGSGQGAIQETQYF
TGTGCTAGTGGTTCAGGACAGGGGGCGATTCAAGAGACCCAGTACTTC
>.|12|TRBV7-3|TRBJ2-1|.
CASSLTQNEQFF
TGTGCCAGCAGCTTAACGCAGAATGAGCAGTTCTTC
>.|14|TRBV2|TRBJ1-5|few
CASSSGPENQPQHF
TGTGCCAGCAGTTCGGGGCCCGAAAATCAGCCCCAGCATTTT
>.|17|TRBV18|TRBJ2-3|once
CASSPPNGISPWNTQYF
TGTGCCAGCTCACCACCGAACGGTATCTCCCCATGGAATACGCAGTATTTT
>.|16|TRBV7-9|TRBJ2-7|.
CASSLVGSPGSYEQYF
TGTGCCAGCAGCTTAGTAGGCTCCCCCGGCTCCTACGAGCAGTACTTC
>.|15|TRBV9|TRBJ1-1|.
CASSVGGRGNTEAFF
TGTGCCAGCAGCGTAGGGGGACGGGGGAACACTGAAGCTTTCTTT
>.|15|TRBV9|TRBJ2-1|.
CASSVEAGSYNEQFF
TGTGCCAGCAGCGTAGAGGCAGGATCCTACAATGAGCAGTTCTTC
>.|14|TRBV11-2|TRBJ2-6|.
CASSPGYGANVLTF
TGTGCCAGCAGCCCAGGTTATGGGGCCAACGTCCTGACTTTC
>.|13|TRBV5-1|TRBJ2-1|.
CASSLEIAHEQFF
TGCGCCAGCAGCTTGGAGATTGCCCATGAGCAGTTCTTC
>.|15|TRBV29-1|TRBJ1-2|.
CSVVEGGAGNYGYTF
TGCAGCGTTGTCGAGGGGGGGGCAGGTAACTATGGCTACACCTTC
>.|15|TRBV4-2|TRBJ1-3|.
CASSQVSSSGNTIYF
TGTGCCAGCAGCCAAGTTTCGAGCTCTGGAAACACCATATATTTT
>.|14|TRBV7-9|TRBJ1-1|.
CASSFGRASTEAFF
TGTGCCAGCAGCTTTGGACGGGCATCGACTGAAGCTTTCTTT
>.|13|TRBV7-2|TRBJ2-7|.
CASSPSRGDEQYF
TGTGCCAGCAGCCCAAGCCGAGGGGACGAGCAGTACTTC
>.|11|TRBV11-3|TRBJ1-2|.
CASSLNYGYTF
TGTGCCAGCAGCTTAAACTATGGCTACACCTTC
>.|12|TRBV29-1|TRBJ2-1|once
CSVREPYNEQFF
TGCAGCGTTAGGGAGCCCTACAATGAGCAGTTCTTC
>TRBD2|15|TRBV19|TRBJ2-3|.
CASSVPGLVTDTQYF
TGTGCCAGTAGTGTCCCGGGACTAGTCACAGATACGCAGTATTTT
>TRBD2|15|TRBV5-4|TRBJ2-7|.
CASSFPSGGAYEQYF
TGTGCCAGCAGCTTTCCTAGCGGGGGGGCCTACGAGCAGTACTTC
>.|14|TRBV4-1|TRBJ1-2|once
CASSRDSDGYGYTF
TGCGCCAGCAGCCGAGACTCGGACGGCTATGGCTACACCTTC
>.|15|TRBV18|TRBJ2-2|.
CASSPGRENAGELFF
TGTGCCAGCTCACCAGGCAGGGAGAACGCCGGGGAGCTGTTTTTT
>.|16|TRBV6-4|TRBJ2-3|.
CASSPPGGGTTDTQYF
TGTGCCAGCTCCCCACCTGGAGGGGGTACCACAGATACGCAGTATTTT
>TRBD1|12|TRBV2|TRBJ1-2|.
CASNQGGRGYTF
TGTGCCAGCAACCAAGGGGGCCGAGGCTACACCTTC
>.|14|TRBV7-9|TRBJ1-1|.
CASSTYRERTEAFF
TGTGCCAGCAGCACCTACAGGGAACGGACTGAAGCTTTCTTT
>.|13|TRBV2|TRBJ2-7|.
CASSLSGLIEQYF
TGTGCCAGCAGTTTAAGCGGGCTGATCGAGCAGTACTTC
>.|13|TRBV6-1|TRBJ1-2|.
CASSDGPTIGYTF
TGTGCCAGCAGTGATGGCCCCACGATCGGCTACACCTTC
>.|14|TRBV18|TRBJ1-5|.
CASTSDKSNQPQHF
TGTGCCAGCACTTCCGACAAGAGCAATCAGCCCCAGCATTTT
>TRBD1|15|TRBV10-1|TRBJ1-1|.
CASSYSGTGRAEAFF
TGCGCCAGCAGTTATTCCGGGACAGGGCGCGCTGAAGCTTTCTTT